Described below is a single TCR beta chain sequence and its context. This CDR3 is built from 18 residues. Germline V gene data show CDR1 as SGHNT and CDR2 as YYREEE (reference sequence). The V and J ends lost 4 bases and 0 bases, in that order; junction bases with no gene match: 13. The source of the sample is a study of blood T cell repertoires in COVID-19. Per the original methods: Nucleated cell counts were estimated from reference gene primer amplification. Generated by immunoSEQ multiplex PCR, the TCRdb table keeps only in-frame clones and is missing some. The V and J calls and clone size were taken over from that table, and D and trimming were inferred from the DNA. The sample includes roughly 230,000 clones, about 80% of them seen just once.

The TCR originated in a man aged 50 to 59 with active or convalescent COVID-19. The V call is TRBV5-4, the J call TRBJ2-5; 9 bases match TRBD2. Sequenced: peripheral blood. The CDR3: CASSTSGERGVYQETQYF. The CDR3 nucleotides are TGTGCCAGCAGCACCTCAGGCGAGCGGGGGGTGTACCAAGAGACCCAGTACTTC.